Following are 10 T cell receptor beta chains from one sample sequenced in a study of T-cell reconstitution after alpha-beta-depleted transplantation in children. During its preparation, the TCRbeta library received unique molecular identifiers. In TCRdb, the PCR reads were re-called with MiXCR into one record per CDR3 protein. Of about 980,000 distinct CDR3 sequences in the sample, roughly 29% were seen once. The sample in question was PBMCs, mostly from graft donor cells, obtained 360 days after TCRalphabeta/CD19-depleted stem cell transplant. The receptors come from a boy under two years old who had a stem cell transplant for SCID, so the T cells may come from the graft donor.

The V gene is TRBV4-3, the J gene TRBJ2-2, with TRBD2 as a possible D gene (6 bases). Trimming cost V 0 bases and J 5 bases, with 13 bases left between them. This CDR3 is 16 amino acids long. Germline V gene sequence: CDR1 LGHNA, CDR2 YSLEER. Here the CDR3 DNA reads TGCGCCAGCAGCCAAGATCGGAGGGGCAGGACCGGGGAGCTGTTTTTT. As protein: CASSQDRRGRTGELFF.

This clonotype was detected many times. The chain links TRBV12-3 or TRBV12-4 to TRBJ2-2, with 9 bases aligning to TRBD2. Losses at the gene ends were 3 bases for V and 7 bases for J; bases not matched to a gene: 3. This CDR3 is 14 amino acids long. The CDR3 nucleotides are TGTGCCAGCAGTTTCGCTAGCGGGATCGGGGAGCTGTTTTTT. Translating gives CASSFASGIGELFF.

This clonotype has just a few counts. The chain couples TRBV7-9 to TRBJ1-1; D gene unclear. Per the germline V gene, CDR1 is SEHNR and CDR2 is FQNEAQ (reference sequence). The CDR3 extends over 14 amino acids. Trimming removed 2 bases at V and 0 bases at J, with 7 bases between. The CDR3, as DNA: TGTGCCAGCAGCTTAACCACCATGAACACTGAAGCTTTCTTT. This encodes CASSLTTMNTEAFF.

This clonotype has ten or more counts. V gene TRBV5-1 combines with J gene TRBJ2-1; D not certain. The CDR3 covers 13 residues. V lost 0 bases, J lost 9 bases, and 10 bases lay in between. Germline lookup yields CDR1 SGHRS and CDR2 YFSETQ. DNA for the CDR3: TGCGCCAGCAGCTTGGATGTTAACGGTGAGCAGTTCTTC. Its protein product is CASSLDVNGEQFF.

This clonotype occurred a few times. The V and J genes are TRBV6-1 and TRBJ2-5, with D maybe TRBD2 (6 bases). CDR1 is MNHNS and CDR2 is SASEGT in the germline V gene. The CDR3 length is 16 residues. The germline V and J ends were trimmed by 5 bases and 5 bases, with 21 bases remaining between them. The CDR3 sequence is CASSPAGRGVGETQYF. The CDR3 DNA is TGTGCCAGCAGTCCCGCGGGGAGAGGGGTGGGGGAGACCCAGTACTTC.

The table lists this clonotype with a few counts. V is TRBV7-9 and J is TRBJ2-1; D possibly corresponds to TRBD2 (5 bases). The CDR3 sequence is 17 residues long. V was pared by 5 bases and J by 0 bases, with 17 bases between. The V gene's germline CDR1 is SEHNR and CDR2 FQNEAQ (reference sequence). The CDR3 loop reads CASSPGNNPVSYNEQFF. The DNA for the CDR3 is TGTGCCAGCAGCCCGGGAAACAACCCAGTCTCCTACAATGAGCAGTTCTTC.

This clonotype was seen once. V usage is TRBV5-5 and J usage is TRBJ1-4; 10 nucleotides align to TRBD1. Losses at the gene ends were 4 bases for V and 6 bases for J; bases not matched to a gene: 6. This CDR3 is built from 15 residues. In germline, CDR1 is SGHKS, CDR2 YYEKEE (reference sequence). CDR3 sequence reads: CASSGTGTGDEKLFF. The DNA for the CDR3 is TGTGCCAGCAGCGGAACTGGGACAGGGGATGAAAAACTGTTTTTT.

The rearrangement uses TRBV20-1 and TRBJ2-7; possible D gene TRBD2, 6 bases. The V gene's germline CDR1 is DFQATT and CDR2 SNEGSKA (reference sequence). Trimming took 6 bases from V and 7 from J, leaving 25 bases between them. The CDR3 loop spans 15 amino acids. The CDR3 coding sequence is TGCAGTGCCGCCCGAGGGGAAGCGGGCACGAGGGAGCAGTACTTC. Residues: CSAARGEAGTREQYF.

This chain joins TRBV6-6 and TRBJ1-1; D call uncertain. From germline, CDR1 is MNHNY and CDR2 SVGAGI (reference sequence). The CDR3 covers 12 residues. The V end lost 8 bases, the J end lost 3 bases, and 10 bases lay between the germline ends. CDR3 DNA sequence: TGTGCCAGCCGTCCAAGGGACACTGAAGCTTTCTTT. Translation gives CASRPRDTEAFF.

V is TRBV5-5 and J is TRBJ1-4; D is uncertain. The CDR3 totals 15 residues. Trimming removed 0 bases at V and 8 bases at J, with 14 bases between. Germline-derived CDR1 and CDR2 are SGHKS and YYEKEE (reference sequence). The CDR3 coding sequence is TGTGCCAGCAGCTTGGAGGCAACTTCGGGCGAAAAACTGTTTTTT. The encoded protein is CASSLEATSGEKLFF.